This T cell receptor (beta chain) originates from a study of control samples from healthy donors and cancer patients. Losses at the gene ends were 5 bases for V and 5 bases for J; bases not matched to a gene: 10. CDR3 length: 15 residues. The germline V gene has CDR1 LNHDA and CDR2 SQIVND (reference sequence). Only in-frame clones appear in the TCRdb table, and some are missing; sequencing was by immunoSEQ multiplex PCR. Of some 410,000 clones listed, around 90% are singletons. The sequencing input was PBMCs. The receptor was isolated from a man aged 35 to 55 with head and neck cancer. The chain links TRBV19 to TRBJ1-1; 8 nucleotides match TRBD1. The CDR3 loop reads CASSPLQGALTEAFF. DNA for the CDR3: TGTGCCAGTAGTCCCCTCCAGGGGGCGCTTACTGAAGCTTTCTTT.